This record looks at one TCR beta chain sequence and its context. The sample belongs to a study of shared clonotypes between healthy human individuals. About the study: Those who served as donors were a couple of women and a few men between the ages of 18 and 49.

The CDR3 contains 14 residues. CDR1 and CDR2 (germline): SGHVS, FQNEAQ. V shed 3 bases and J shed 4 bases, with 11 bases lying between them. The DNA input per sorted-subset replicate PCR was roughly 0.2 ug, corresponding to some 33,000 T cell genomes. Authors' methods: As immunoSEQ supplied junction-only sequences (without quality scores), filtering differed. Method: immunoSEQ multiplex PCR; TCRdb's copy keeps in-frame clones and lacks some. The DNA was the basis for D and trimming; V, J and clone size are from that table. This sample has around 2,000,000 clones; 90% to 95% occur once, and the top ten carry 1.7%. CD45RO-negative, CCR7-positively selected cells formed the naive CD8 fraction, excluding terminally differentiated effector memory CD45RA+ cells.

Sample: naive CD8+ T cells from PBMCs. This sequence originates from a man between 18 and 29 years old in good health. Some clones in this sample may be carry-over from other donors' samples. V gene TRBV7-8 combines with J gene TRBJ2-3; D unclear. CDR3 protein: CASSFLTSPDTQYF. CDR3 DNA: TGTGCCAGCAGCTTCCTGACATCCCCAGATACGCAGTATTTT.